The rows below give T cell receptor beta chains drawn from one sample of a study of cytomegalovirus exposure and HLA in healthy donors. Clones were sequenced by immunoSEQ multiplex PCR, and TCRdb holds only the in-frame ones, with some missing. The profile shows about 79,000 clones, roughly 93% of them singletons. The sequencing sample was made of PBMCs. The receptor source for this set is a woman in her 30s in good health and CMV-seronegative. The CDR3 runs from the conserved cysteine through the conserved F or W. D genes are given only for firm matches. Size values are once, few and many counts, or a class for expanded clones, and some rows have none.

TRBJ2-1	TRBV4-1	TRBD1	NA	TGCGCCAGCAGCATCACTGCCGGGACAGGGATCAATGAGCAGTTCTTC	CASSITAGTGINEQFF
TRBJ2-7	TRBV6-5	TRBD2	NA	TGTGCCAGCAGACCCTGGGAGGGTCGGCGCTACGAGCAGTACTTC	CASRPWEGRRYEQYF
TRBJ1-2	TRBV27	NA	NA	TGTGCCAGCAGTTCGGGACAATCTAACTATGGCTACACCTTC	CASSSGQSNYGYTF
TRBJ2-2	TRBV19	TRBD2	NA	TGTGCCAGCCAGGGACTAGCCGCCGGGGAGCTGTTTTTT	CASQGLAAGELFF
TRBJ2-3	TRBV7-6	TRBD2	NA	TGTGCCAGCAGCTCCGAGACTAGCGGGGACGCAGATACGCAGTATTTT	CASSSETSGDADTQYF
TRBJ1-5	TRBV6-5	TRBD1	NA	TGTGCCAGCAGTTCCACCGGGACAGGGGGTCAGCCCCAGCATTTT	CASSSTGTGGQPQHF
TRBJ2-1	TRBV11-2	NA	NA	TGTGCCAGCAGCTTAGTCGGCGGGACGCAGTTCTTC	CASSLVGGTQFF
TRBJ1-2	TRBV7-2	TRBD1	NA	TGTGCCAGCAGCTTACCAGGGGGCATAGATGGCTACACCTTC	CASSLPGGIDGYTF
TRBJ2-2	TRBV5-1	TRBD2	NA	TGCGCCAGCAGCTTAGCGGGGGGGCCCCCCGGGGAGCTGTTTTTT	CASSLAGGPPGELFF
TRBJ2-7	TRBV7-6	TRBD2	NA	TGTGCCAGCAGCTTAGGACTAGCGGAGAGCTCCTACGAGCAGTACTTC	CASSLGLAESSYEQYF
TRBJ1-2	TRBV7-2	TRBD1	NA	TGTGCCAGCACCGAGGGACAGGGGTTGTGGGGCTACACCTTC	CASTEGQGLWGYTF
TRBJ1-6	TRBV6-1	NA	few	TGTGCCAGCAGTGACCGACACACTGTTTCACCCCTCCACTTT	CASSDRHTVSPLHF
TRBJ2-7	TRBV18	NA	NA	TGTGCCAGCTCTCCCAATTCCGACAGCTCCTACGAGCAGTACTTC	CASSPNSDSSYEQYF
TRBJ2-3	TRBV7-7	NA	NA	TGTGCCAGCAGCTTAGACAGTAGCACAGATACGCAGTATTTT	CASSLDSSTDTQYF
TRBJ1-2	TRBV7-3	NA	NA	TGTGCCAGCAGCCCTCGGGCCGAGGGCTATGGCTACACCTTC	CASSPRAEGYGYTF
TRBJ1-6	TRBV27	NA	NA	TGTGCCAGCAAGGCACAGGCGATATATCTTTCACCCCTCCACTTT	CASKAQAIYLSPLHF
TRBJ2-2	TRBV30	NA	NA	TGTGCCTGGAGTGTATCCAGGGGGGAAACCGAGCTGTTTTTT	CAWSVSRGETELFF
TRBJ1-2	TRBV7-2	NA	NA	TGTGCCAGCAGCTTGGGGGGGTCGCGTGGCTACACCTTC	CASSLGGSRGYTF
TRBJ2-6	TRBV7-3	TRBD1	NA	TGTGCCAGCAGCCCGACAGGGGGCGCTTCTGGGGCCAACGTCCTGACTTTC	CASSPTGGASGANVLTF
TRBJ2-7	TRBV10-3	NA	NA	TGTGCCATCAGTGAAAAGGAGAGAGGCGAGCAGTACTTC	CAISEKERGEQYF
TRBJ2-3	TRBV5-4	TRBD2	NA	TGTGCCAGCAGCCCCGGGCTAGCGGACACAGATACGCAGTATTTT	CASSPGLADTDTQYF
TRBJ2-1	TRBV6-5	TRBD2	once	TGTGCCAGCAGTTACTTAGCGGGAGTTTCCTACAATGAGCAGTTCTTC	CASSYLAGVSYNEQFF
TRBJ1-2	TRBV30	NA	NA	TGTGCCTGGAGAACTTGGACAGAAAACTATGGCTACACCTTC	CAWRTWTENYGYTF
TRBJ2-7	TRBV30	TRBD2	NA	TGTGCCTGGGCTAGCGGGAATTCCTACGAGCAGTACTTC	CAWASGNSYEQYF
TRBJ2-1	TRBV7-2	NA	NA	TGTGCCAGCAGCTTAGTCGGCACTAGTATGATCAACAATGAGCAGTTCTTC	CASSLVGTSMINNEQFF
TRBJ1-1	TRBV11-3	NA	NA	TGTGCCAGCAGCTCTCGGGCAATAACGGGAGGCGCTGAAGCTTTCTTT	CASSSRAITGGAEAFF
TRBJ1-1	TRBV4-1	NA	NA	TGCGCCAGCAGTGACAGGATAGTGAACACTGAAGCTTTCTTT	CASSDRIVNTEAFF
TRBJ2-3	TRBV30	TRBD2	NA	TGTGCCTGGAGTGTACAAAGGACTAGCGGGGGGACAGATACGCAGTATTTT	CAWSVQRTSGGTDTQYF
TRBJ1-2	TRBV6-5	TRBD1	NA	TGTGCCAGCAGTGAAGGGGACAGAAACTATGGCTACACCTTC	CASSEGDRNYGYTF
TRBJ1-1	TRBV7-9	NA	NA	TGTGCCAGCAGCTTAGGGCAGGGGTTGAAGGAAGCTTTCTTT	CASSLGQGLKEAFF
TRBJ1-5	TRBV28	TRBD1	NA	TGTGCCAGCAGCACGGGACAGATAAATCAGCCCCAGCATTTT	CASSTGQINQPQHF
TRBJ2-1	TRBV7-2	NA	NA	TGTGCCAGCAGCCTGAAGTTTGACAAAAGCTCCTACAATGAGCAGTTCTTC	CASSLKFDKSSYNEQFF
TRBJ2-5	TRBV7-6	NA	NA	TGTGCCAGCAGCTTAGCGGGAGAACTAGAGACCCAGTACTTC	CASSLAGELETQYF
TRBJ2-1	TRBV7-6	NA	NA	TGTGCCAGCAGCTGGGGCGGCGGTCCATACAATGAGCAGTTCTTC	CASSWGGGPYNEQFF
TRBJ2-7	TRBV2	NA	NA	TGTGCCAGCAGTGAGGAGGGCTACGAGCAGTACTTC	CASSEEGYEQYF
TRBJ2-2	TRBV18	TRBD2	NA	TGTGCCAGCTGGCCGGGACTATTGAACACCGGGGAGCTGTTTTTT	CASWPGLLNTGELFF
TRBJ2-7	TRBV11-2	TRBD1	NA	TGTGCCAGCAGCTTAGAAGGGACAGGGTCTTACGAGCAGTACTTC	CASSLEGTGSYEQYF
TRBJ1-6	TRBV5-4	TRBD1	NA	TGTGCCAGCAGCCGAACAGGGGGCTGGGGGTCACCCCTCCACTTT	CASSRTGGWGSPLHF
TRBJ2-3	TRBV7-3	TRBD2	NA	TGTGCCAGCAGCTTAAGCGGGAGGGCCTTATCCAGCACAGATACGCAGTATTTT	CASSLSGRALSSTDTQYF
TRBJ1-2	TRBV15	TRBD1	NA	TGTGCCACCAGCAGAGTAGCAGGGGGAGGTTATGGCTACACCTTC	CATSRVAGGGYGYTF
TRBJ2-7	TRBV5-1	NA	NA	TGCGCCAGCAGCTTGGGGACAGCCCTGTATGGGTACGAGCAGTACTTC	CASSLGTALYGYEQYF
TRBJ2-7	TRBV7-2	TRBD1	NA	TGTGCCAGCAGCTTAAAACTAACAGGGGCCTACGAGCAGTACTTC	CASSLKLTGAYEQYF
TRBJ2-3	TRBV9	NA	NA	TGTGCCAGCAGCCCCACAATAGATACGCAGTATTTT	CASSPTIDTQYF
TRBJ1-2	TRBV6-1	NA	NA	TGTGCCAGCCGGGATGGTTATGGCTACACCTTC	CASRDGYGYTF
TRBJ1-1	TRBV6-6	NA	NA	TGTGCCAGCAGTTACGACCTCAGGGGCACTGAAGCTTTCTTT	CASSYDLRGTEAFF
TRBJ2-5	TRBV13	TRBD2	once	TGTGCCAGCAGCGCCCGACTAGCGGGGGGGCAAGAGACCCAGTACTTC	CASSARLAGGQETQYF
TRBJ2-3	TRBV6-5	NA	NA	TGTGCCAGCAGGTCTAGCCTCGACCCCCCAGATACGCAGTATTTT	CASRSSLDPPDTQYF
TRBJ1-1	TRBV18	NA	NA	TGTGCCAGCTCACCACCTATCGGGAAGAACACTGAAGCTTTCTTT	CASSPPIGKNTEAFF
TRBJ2-1	TRBV4-1	NA	NA	TGCGCCAGCAGCCAGACAGACAATGAGCAGTTCTTC	CASSQTDNEQFF
TRBJ2-3	TRBV9	NA	NA	TGTGCCAGCAGCACCGCAGACAACCCACTCTTCACAGATACGCAGTATTTT	CASSTADNPLFTDTQYF
TRBJ2-2	TRBV6-6	NA	few	TGTGCCAGCAGTTACGGGGCCACAGGGAACACCGGGGAGCTGTTTTTT	CASSYGATGNTGELFF
TRBJ2-7	TRBV6-5	TRBD1	NA	TGTGCCAGCAGTTACTCTTTTTGGGACAGGGGAAACCAGCAGTACTTC	CASSYSFWDRGNQQYF
TRBJ2-7	TRBV4-1	TRBD2	NA	TGCGCCAGCAGCACACAGAGCGGGAGTATATTTGACGAGCAGTACTTC	CASSTQSGSIFDEQYF
TRBJ2-5	TRBV5-1	NA	NA	TGCGCCAGCAGCTTGGCCGGTCCAAGGACCCAGTACTTC	CASSLAGPRTQYF
TRBJ2-6	TRBV19	NA	NA	TGTGCCAGTTCGTTACCCCGAGGAAGCTCTGGGGCCAACGTCCTGACTTTC	CASSLPRGSSGANVLTF